This section outlines one T cell receptor (beta chain) sequence together with its context. What this receptor recognizes is not known. No base quality information exists; no much larger clone differs at one position. The collaborating institutions used their own protocols to collect whole blood in K2EDTA tubes. For TCRbeta analysis, collaborators shipped samples in one of three forms: frozen whole blood, isolated PBMCs, or DNA extracted from either of those sample types. TCRbeta CDR3 regions were amplified from genomic DNA by means of the immunoSEQ Assay, a bias-controlled multiplex PCR. The source study handled its data this way. The number of nucleated cells in each sample was estimated from the amplification of reference gene primers within the assay. Sequence reads were collapsed and filtered to measure the absolute abundance of every unique TCRbeta CDR3 rearrangement. For each sample, productive Simpson clonality was calculated by taking the square root of Simpson's diversity index across productive rearrangements. TCRdb re-hosts the immuneACCESS table, in-frame sequences only. Its copies lack some clones; in the studies checked, an unresolved V gene accounts for under half of them, and the cause for the rest is not known. V and J calls and clone size are as listed in that table; D and trimming were resolved from the DNA. The sample table holds about 72,000 clones, of which 82% were seen once. Of the sample, around 20% is held by the ten largest clones.

This entry is derived from a study of blood T cell repertoires in COVID-19 (TCRdb year 2020). With respect to the entire study: Samples from collaborators originated in the United States, Italy and Spain and spanned both the acute and convalescent phases of COVID-19. The dataset comprised deeply sampled blood TCRbeta repertoires from subjects exposed to, actively infected with, or recovered from COVID-19. The material from the prospective study consisted of cDNA or gDNA derived from T cells, B-cell-depleted T cells, or PBMCs. Sample metadata almost always included a de-identified subject ID, COVID-19 status, age in years and sex. Samples were obtained from the ongoing ImmuneRACE study (first 160 participants) and from 1,254 subjects provided by 6 global collaborators. Where HLA class I and class II types were available, the types were taken from metadata supplied by the sample provider, not from assay-based typing. The repertoires were made available in a free public database intended to serve as a resource for research on the immune response to SARS-CoV-2.

The investigation overall reported the following: Clinical and demographic metadata were provided uncurated, with the amount varying by source and participant.

The source material was peripheral blood. The origin of this receptor is a human donor in a cohort sampled during active COVID-19.

The CDR3 protein sequence reads: CASRDINSNQPQHF. The DNA is TGTGCCAGCAGGGACATTAATAGCAATCAGCCCCAGCATTTT. The chain was built from TRBV27 and TRBJ1-5; TRBD1 is possibly the D segment (5 matching bases). The CDR3 numbers 14 residues from cysteine through phenylalanine. Just CDR3 DNA is preserved here, 42 bases in frame from base 1. CDR1 and CDR2, per the germline V gene (reference sequence), are MNHEY and SMNVEV. At the junction V is shortened by 6 bases and J by 0 bases, with 9 bases in between.